Reported below is one T cell receptor (beta chain). Sequencing used immunoSEQ multiplex PCR; TCRdb keeps in-frame clones, though not all of them. The sample has 150,000 to 200,000 clones, roughly 91% seen once; the top ten hold 1.5% to 2%. This specimen comes from a study of T cell responses to AZD1222 COVID-19 vaccine. The receptor's source is an adult in good health. The specimen was peripheral blood, collected on day 0 of AZD1222 vaccination.

This chain's CDR3 is CASSPHANYGYTF. The DNA of the CDR3 is TGTGCCAGCAGCCCTCATGCCAACTATGGCTACACCTTC. The chain combines TRBV12-3 or TRBV12-4 with TRBJ1-2, with D uncertain. The V end lost 6 bases, the J end lost 2 bases, and 10 bases lay between the germline ends. The CDR3 is 13 amino acids.